This T cell receptor (beta chain) stems from a study of T cell responses to AZD1222 COVID-19 vaccine. This clone was seen just once. As yet, its antigen is unknown. Repertoires were generated with immunoSEQ multiplex PCR, while TCRdb's copy carries only in-frame clones and drops some. The sample includes approximately 200,000 clones, about 89% of them seen just once. Broader study findings: Per reports, nearly half of all spike-specific TCRs target regions that are unmutated in variants. Across the whole spike, CD4 TCRs peaked at regions 160-218 and 743-854. Donors in the cohort were predominantly white British and more often female, and clonal diversity was possibly underestimated. Repertoires in all cases were sampled only once the peak T cell response had passed.

In germline, CDR1 is LGHNA, CDR2 YNFKEQ. Trimming left V 4 bases short and J 5 bases short, with 18 bases between. This CDR3 contains 16 residues. The receptor was isolated from an adult who received the AZD1222 COVID-19 vaccine. Here the sequenced sample was peripheral blood, taken 28 days after the second AZD1222 dose. The J gene is TRBJ2-1, the V gene TRBV4-2; a weak D match, TRBD1 (7 bases). The CDR3 here is CASSLIEGAGNNEQFF. CDR3 nucleotides: TGTGCCAGCAGCCTCATAGAGGGGGCGGGGAACAATGAGCAGTTCTTC.